This T cell receptor beta chain was identified in a study of shared clonotypes between healthy human individuals. Study findings and constraints: The authors expected sequencing depth to affect clonotype sharing among donors.

Method: immunoSEQ multiplex PCR; TCRdb's copy keeps in-frame clones and lacks some. This sample yields a few hundred thousand clones, of which more than 95% are seen a single time; less than 0.065% belongs to the top ten. This clone was seen only once. Its antigen is as yet unknown. This CDR3 comprises 14 residues. Trimming cost V 6 bases and J 0 bases, with 9 bases left between them. Germline CDR1 MDHEN, CDR2 SYDVKM. Sequenced: naive CD4+ T cells sorted from blood. Sample subset: CD45RA+ positively selected. The clonotype was recovered from a woman between 25 and 40 years old in good health. V is TRBV28 and J is TRBJ2-1; D perhaps matches TRBD1 (5 bases). In DNA, the CDR3 is TGTGCCAGCAGGTACCAGGGCTCCTACAATGAGCAGTTCTTC. Residues: CASRYQGSYNEQFF.